These 19 T cell receptor beta chains were sequenced from one sample in a study of T cells after yellow fever vaccination. TCRdb re-derived calls from the 5' RACE reads in MiXCR, one entry per CDR3 protein. The repertoire holds 500,000 to 700,000 distinct CDR3 sequences, with about a fifth as singletons. This sample comprised PBMCs, obtained 15 days after the yellow fever booster vaccination. These receptors were taken from a man younger than 45 who received the YFV17D yellow fever vaccine.

This chain connects TRBV7-9 to TRBJ2-2; 7 nucleotides align to TRBD2. This CDR3 comprises 16 residues. CDR1 is SEHNR, CDR2 FQNEAQ, per germline (reference sequence). The junction had 7 bases not matched to a gene; V was cut back by 4 bases and J by 2 bases. This CDR3 reads CASSSRLAANTGELFF. In DNA, the CDR3 is TGTGCCAGCAGCTCCCGACTAGCAGCTAACACCGGGGAGCTGTTTTTT.

V usage is TRBV12-5 and J usage is TRBJ2-7; D unresolved. The CDR3 is made up of 15 amino acids. In germline, CDR1 is LGHNT, CDR2 FRNRAP. Trimming cost V 6 bases and J 2 bases, with 17 bases left between them. The CDR3 coding sequence is TGTGCTAGTGGGCCCCCGCCGGCCCGCACCTACGAGCAGTACTTC. The encoded protein is CASGPPPARTYEQYF.

This chain joins TRBV7-9 and TRBJ2-1; 10 nucleotides line up with TRBD2. V trimming: 2 bases; J trimming: 10 bases; junction bases outside the gene matches: 8. This CDR3 spans 15 amino acids. Germline lookup yields CDR1 SEHNR and CDR2 FQNEAQ (reference sequence). CDR3 DNA: TGTGCCAGCAGCTTAAACCTAGCGGGAGAATCCGAGCAGTTCTTC. It specifies CASSLNLAGESEQFF.

The chain joins TRBV5-8 to TRBJ2-1; 10 nucleotides line up with TRBD2. Germline assignment: CDR1 SGHTS and CDR2 YDEGEE. CDR3 size: 17 residues. Losses at the gene ends were 1 base for V and 4 bases for J; bases not matched to a gene: 8. CDR3 region: CASSLKARTSGYNEQFF. CDR3 sequence (DNA): TGTGCCAGCAGCTTGAAAGCCCGGACTAGCGGATACAATGAGCAGTTCTTC.

This clonotype was found many times. This chain links TRBV9 with TRBJ2-7; TRBD1 matches at 9 bases. The CDR3 is 13 residues long. Germline V gene lookup returns CDR1 SGDLS and CDR2 YYNGEE. Trimming cost V 4 bases and J 6 bases; bases outside gene matches: 5. DNA for the CDR3: TGTGCCAGCAGCCCTAGGACAGGGGTCGAGCAGTACTTC. Protein: CASSPRTGVEQYF.

The rearrangement uses TRBV12-5 and TRBJ2-1; D gene uncertain. The CDR3 is made up of 12 amino acids. In germline, CDR1 is LGHNT, CDR2 FRNRAP. Trimming pared 1 base from V and 6 bases from J, leaving 4 bases between. CDR3 in amino acids: CASGLAVNEQFF. DNA for the CDR3: TGTGCTAGTGGTTTGGCCGTCAATGAGCAGTTCTTC.

The V gene is TRBV20-1, the J gene TRBJ2-1; D possibly corresponds to TRBD2 (6 bases). Germline V gene data show CDR1 as DFQATT and CDR2 as SNEGSKA (reference sequence). The ends were cut back, 5 bases at V and 5 bases at J, with 16 bases in the middle. CDR3 size: 14 residues. The CDR3 DNA is TGCAGTGCTCCCGTAGCGGAAGCTGACAATGAGCAGTTCTTC. This codes for CSAPVAEADNEQFF.

This clonotype showed up just a few times. This chain joins TRBV2 and TRBJ1-5, with D uncertain. The ends were cut back, 4 bases at V and 5 bases at J, with 6 bases in the middle. The CDR3 sequence is 12 residues long. The germline V gene encodes CDR1 SNHLY and CDR2 FYNNEI. The CDR3 loop is CASSGPDQPQHF. The CDR3 DNA reads as TGTGCCAGCAGTGGACCGGATCAGCCCCAGCATTTT. Looking up the rest from reference TRBV2 and TRBJ1-5 gives the full variable domain: EPEVTQTPSHQVTQMGQEVILRCVPISNHLYFYWYRQILGQKVEFLVSFYNNEISEKSEIFDDQFSVERPDGSNFTLKIRSTKLEDSAMYFCASSGPDQPQHFGDGTRLSIL.

This chain connects TRBV3-1 to TRBJ2-6; D might be TRBD1 or TRBD2, each matching 5 bases. The CDR3 extends over 18 amino acids. V lost 5 bases and J 1 base, leaving 18 bases between the germline ends. The V gene's germline CDR1 is LGHDT and CDR2 YNNKEL (reference sequence). This chain's CDR3 is CASSKRGTETSGANVLTF. The DNA for the CDR3 is TGTGCCAGCAGCAAACGAGGGACGGAAACTTCTGGGGCCAACGTCCTGACTTTC. Full variable domain (outside the CDR3, taken from reference TRBV3-1 and TRBJ2-6): DTAVSQTPKYLVTQMGNDKSIKCEQNLGHDTMYWYKQDSKKFLKIMFSYNNKELIINETVPNRFSPKSPDKAHLNLHINSLELGDSAVYFCASSKRGTETSGANVLTFGAGSRLTVL.

This clonotype was seen a handful of times. This chain joins TRBV5-1 and TRBJ2-7, with 7 bases matching TRBD2. The CDR3 is 17 residues long. CDR1 SGHRS and CDR2 YFSETQ come from the germline V gene. Trimming cost V 0 bases and J 0 bases; bases outside gene matches: 9. In DNA form, the CDR3 reads TGCGCCAGCAGCTTGGCCGGGACGAGCGGGAACTCCTACGAGCAGTACTTC. Encoded protein: CASSLAGTSGNSYEQYF.

This clonotype showed up just a few times. The chain has TRBV24-1 and TRBJ2-3, with D perhaps matching TRBD2 (5 bases). Looked up from germline, CDR1 is KGHDR and CDR2 is SFDVKD. This CDR3 contains 17 residues. Trimming shortened V by 2 bases and J by 0 bases, and 14 bases separated the two germline ends. The CDR3, as DNA: TGTGCCACCAGTGATTCAGTGACTACCAGTAGCACAGATACGCAGTATTTT. It translates to CATSDSVTTSSTDTQYF.

This clonotype occurred a few times. This rearrangement joins TRBV29-1 to TRBJ2-2; D is perhaps TRBD1 (6 bases). The germline V and J ends were trimmed by 5 bases and 2 bases, with 15 bases remaining between them. The CDR3 covers 15 residues. Looked up from germline, CDR1 is SQVTM and CDR2 is ANQGSEA. The CDR3 DNA reads as TGCAGCGTTAACGGACAGAGTGGTAACACCGGGGAGCTGTTTTTT. Amino acids: CSVNGQSGNTGELFF.

This clonotype was recorded a few times. The chain is built from TRBV20-1 and TRBJ1-6; D call uncertain. Germline V gene lookup returns CDR1 DFQATT and CDR2 SNEGSKA (reference sequence). The CDR3 is 15 residues long. V gave up 3 bases and J gave up 0 bases, with 9 bases separating them. This chain's CDR3 is CSARDVSSYNSPLHF. The CDR3 DNA reads as TGCAGTGCTAGGGACGTCAGCTCCTATAATTCACCCCTCCACTTT.

The chain has TRBV5-1 and TRBJ1-2, with no clear D. CDR1 is SGHRS and CDR2 is YFSETQ in the germline V gene. Trimming took off 0 bases at V and 0 bases at J, with 6 bases between the two ends. CDR3 length: 14 amino acids. The CDR3 DNA reads as TGCGCCAGCAGCTTGGGGAATACTAACTATGGCTACACCTTC. It translates to CASSLGNTNYGYTF. Drawing the rest from reference TRBV5-1 and TRBJ1-2, the complete variable domain is KAGVTQTPRYLIKTRGQQVTLSCSPISGHRSVSWYQQTPGQGLQFLFEYFSETQRNKGNFPGRFSGRQFSNSRSEMNVSTLELGDSALYLCASSLGNTNYGYTFGSGTRLTVV.

Only a few counts were recorded for this clonotype. This sequence joins TRBV21-1 and TRBJ1-1; TRBD1 was called by the table and not checked on the DNA. TRBV21-1 is listed as a pseudogene. This CDR3 comprises 15 residues. DNA for the CDR3: TGTGCCAGCAGCTCAAAGCTTAGGGGCTCGGCTGAAGCTTTCTTT. Translating gives CASSSKLRGSAEAFF.

This clonotype was counted between two and nine times. The V call is TRBV29-1, the J call TRBJ1-1; D call uncertain. CDR3 size: 14 residues. CDR1 and CDR2 (germline): SQVTM, ANQGSEA. The germline V and J ends were trimmed by 3 bases and 4 bases, with 15 bases remaining between them. The CDR3 DNA reads as TGCAGCGTTGATGATGGAGTCGATGGCACTGAAGCTTTCTTT. As protein: CSVDDGVDGTEAFF.

There are a few counts of this clonotype. The CDR3 protein is CASSSPGFETQYF. CDR3 DNA: TGTGCCAGCAGCTCGCCTGGATTTGAGACCCAGTACTTC. The J gene is TRBJ2-5, the V gene TRBV11-2, with D unresolved. Between the trimmed V and J ends, which lost 4 bases and 5 bases, there was a span of 11 bases. CDR1 is SGHAT and CDR2 is FQNNGV in the germline V gene. The CDR3 totals 13 residues. Supplemented by reference TRBV11-2 and TRBJ2-5, the full variable domain reads EAGVAQSPRYKIIEKRQSVAFWCNPISGHATLYWYQQILGQGPKLLIQFQNNGVVDDSQLPKDRFSAERLKGVDSTLKIQPAKLEDSAVYLCASSSPGFETQYFGPGTRLLVL.

V is TRBV5-1 and J is TRBJ2-2; D is perhaps TRBD1 or TRBD2 (5 bases each). Germline CDR1 SGHRS, CDR2 YFSETQ. This CDR3 is built from 15 residues. Trimming removed 0 bases at V and 8 bases at J, with 14 bases between. CDR3 sequence: CASSLVGTALGELFF. In nucleotides, the CDR3 is TGCGCCAGCAGCTTGGTGGGGACGGCTCTGGGGGAGCTGTTTTTT. The full variable domain, with the rest looked up from reference TRBV5-1 and TRBJ2-2, is KAGVTQTPRYLIKTRGQQVTLSCSPISGHRSVSWYQQTPGQGLQFLFEYFSETQRNKGNFPGRFSGRQFSNSRSEMNVSTLELGDSALYLCASSLVGTALGELFFGEGSRLTVL.

In its sample, this clonotype was seen a few times. DNA of the CDR3: TGTGCCAGCAGTCCGACAGGTACTCGAGACGAGCAGTACTTC. This translates into CASSPTGTRDEQYF. The chain joins TRBV12-3 or TRBV12-4 to TRBJ2-7; a weak D match, TRBD1 (6 bases). V dropped 5 bases and J dropped 5 bases, with 16 bases sitting between them. This CDR3 spans 14 amino acids.